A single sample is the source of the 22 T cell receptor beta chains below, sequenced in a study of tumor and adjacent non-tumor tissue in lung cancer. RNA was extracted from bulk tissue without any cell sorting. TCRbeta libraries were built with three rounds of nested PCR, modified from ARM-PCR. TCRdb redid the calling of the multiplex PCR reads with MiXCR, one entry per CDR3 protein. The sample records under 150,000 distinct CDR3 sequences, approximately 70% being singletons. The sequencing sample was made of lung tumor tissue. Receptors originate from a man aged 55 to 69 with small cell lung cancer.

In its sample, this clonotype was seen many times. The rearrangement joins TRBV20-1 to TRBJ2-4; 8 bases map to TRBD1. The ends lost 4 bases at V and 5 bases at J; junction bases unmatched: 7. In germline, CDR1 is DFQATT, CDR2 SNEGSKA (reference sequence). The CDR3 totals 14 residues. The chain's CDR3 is CSATDRAAENIQYF. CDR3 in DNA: TGCAGTGCTACGGACAGGGCAGCGGAAAACATTCAGTACTTC.

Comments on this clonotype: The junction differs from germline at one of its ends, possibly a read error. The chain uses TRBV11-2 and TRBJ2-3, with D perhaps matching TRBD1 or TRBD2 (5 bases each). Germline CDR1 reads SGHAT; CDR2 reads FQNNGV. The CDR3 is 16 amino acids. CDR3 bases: TGTGCCAGTAGCTTAGGGGTTAGCGAGTATACGGATACGCAGTATTTT. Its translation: CASSLGVSEYTDTQYF.

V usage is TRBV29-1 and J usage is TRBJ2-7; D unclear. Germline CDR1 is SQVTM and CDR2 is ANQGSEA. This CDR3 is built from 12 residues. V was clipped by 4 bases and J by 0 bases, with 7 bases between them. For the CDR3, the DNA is TGCAGCGTTGTATACGGCTCCTACGAGCAGTACTTC. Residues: CSVVYGSYEQYF.

CDR3 DNA sequence: TGTGCCAGCAATCCAAGGGGATACGAGCAGTACTTC. This codes for CASNPRGYEQYF. The chain is built from TRBV28 and TRBJ2-7, with D possibly TRBD1 on 5 matching bases. Germline CDR1 reads MDHEN; CDR2 reads SYDVKM. This CDR3 comprises 12 residues. Trimming cost V 7 bases and J 4 bases, with 11 bases left between them.

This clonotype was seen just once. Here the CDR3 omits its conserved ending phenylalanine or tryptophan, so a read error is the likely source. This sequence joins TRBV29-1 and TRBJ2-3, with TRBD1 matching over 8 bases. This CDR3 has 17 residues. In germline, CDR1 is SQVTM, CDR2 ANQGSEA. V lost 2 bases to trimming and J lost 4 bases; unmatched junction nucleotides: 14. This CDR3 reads CSVETLADRDSPDTQYL. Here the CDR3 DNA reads TGCAGCGTTGAAACCCTCGCGGACAGGGATTCTCCAGATACGCAGTATCTT.

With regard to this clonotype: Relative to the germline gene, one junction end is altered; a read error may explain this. This CDR3 is CASKVWAENTIYF. The CDR3 DNA reads TGTGCCAGCAAGGTTTGGGCCGAAAACACTATATATTTT. The chain recombines TRBV28 with TRBJ1-3; no firm D call. This CDR3 contains 13 residues. Germline-derived CDR1 and CDR2 are MDHEN and SYDVKM. The full variable domain, completed using reference TRBV28 and TRBJ1-3, is DVKVTQSSRYLVKRTGEKVFLECVQDMDHENMFWYRQDPGLGLRLIYFSYDVKMKEKGDIPEGYSVSREKKERFSLILESASTNQTSMYLCASKVWAENTIYFGEGSWLTVV.

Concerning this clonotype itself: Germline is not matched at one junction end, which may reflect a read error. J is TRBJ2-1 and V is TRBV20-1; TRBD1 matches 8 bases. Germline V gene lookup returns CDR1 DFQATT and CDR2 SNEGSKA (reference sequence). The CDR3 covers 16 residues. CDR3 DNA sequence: TGCAGTGATAGAGGCAGAGGCAGGGGGCTCTACAATGGGCAGTTCTTC. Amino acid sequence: CSDRGRGRGLYNGQFF.

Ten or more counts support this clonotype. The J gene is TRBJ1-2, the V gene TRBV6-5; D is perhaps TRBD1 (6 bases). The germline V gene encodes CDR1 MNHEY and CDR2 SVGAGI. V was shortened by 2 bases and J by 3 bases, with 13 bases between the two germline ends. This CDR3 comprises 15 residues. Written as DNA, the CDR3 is TGTGCCAGCAGTTACGATTCCGGGGGGCACTATGGCTACACCTTC. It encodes CASSYDSGGHYGYTF.

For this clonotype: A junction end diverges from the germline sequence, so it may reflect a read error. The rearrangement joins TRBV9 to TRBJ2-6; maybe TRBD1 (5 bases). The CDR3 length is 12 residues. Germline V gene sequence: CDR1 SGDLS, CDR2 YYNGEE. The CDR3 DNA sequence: TGTGCCAGCGGGTCTGGGGCCAACGTCCAGACTTTC. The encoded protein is CASGSGANVQTF.

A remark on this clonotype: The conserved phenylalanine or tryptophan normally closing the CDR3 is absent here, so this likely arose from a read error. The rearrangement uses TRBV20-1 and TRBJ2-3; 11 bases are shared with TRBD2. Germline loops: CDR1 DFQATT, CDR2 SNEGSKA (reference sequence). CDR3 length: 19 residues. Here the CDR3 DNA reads TGCAGTACTAGAGATCTCACTAGCGGGAGAAGTATTAGCACAGATACGCAGTATTTG. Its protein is CSTRDLTSGRSISTDTQYL.

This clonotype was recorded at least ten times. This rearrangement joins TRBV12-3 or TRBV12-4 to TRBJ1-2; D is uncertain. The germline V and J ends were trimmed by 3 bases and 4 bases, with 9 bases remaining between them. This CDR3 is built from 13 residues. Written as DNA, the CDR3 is TGTGCCAGCAGTTTTCGCGGCGGCTATGGCTACACCTTC. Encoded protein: CASSFRGGYGYTF.

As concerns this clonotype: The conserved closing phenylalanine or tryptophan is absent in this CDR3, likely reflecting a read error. In nucleotides, the CDR3 is TGTGCCAGCAGGCTCTCGAACACCGGGGAGCTGTTTCTT. Translating gives CASRLSNTGELFL. The chain carries TRBV6-6 and TRBJ2-2; D is undetermined. The germline V and J ends were trimmed by 6 bases and 0 bases, with 5 bases remaining between them. This CDR3 is built from 13 residues. CDR1 is MNHNY, CDR2 SVGAGI, per germline (reference sequence).

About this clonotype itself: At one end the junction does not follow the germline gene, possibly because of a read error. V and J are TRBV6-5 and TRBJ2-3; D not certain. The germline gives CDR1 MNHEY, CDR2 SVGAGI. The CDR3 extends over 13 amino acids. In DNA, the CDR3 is TGTGCCAACAGTTGCTCGACCGTAGATACGCAGTATTTT. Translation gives CANSCSTVDTQYF.

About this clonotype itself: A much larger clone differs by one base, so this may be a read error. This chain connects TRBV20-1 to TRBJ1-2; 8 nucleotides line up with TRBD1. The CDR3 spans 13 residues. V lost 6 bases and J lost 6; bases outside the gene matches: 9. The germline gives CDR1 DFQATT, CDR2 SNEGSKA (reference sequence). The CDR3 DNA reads TGCAGTGCCCCATTAGGGGGACAGGATGGCTACACCTTC. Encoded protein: CSAPLGGQDGYTF.

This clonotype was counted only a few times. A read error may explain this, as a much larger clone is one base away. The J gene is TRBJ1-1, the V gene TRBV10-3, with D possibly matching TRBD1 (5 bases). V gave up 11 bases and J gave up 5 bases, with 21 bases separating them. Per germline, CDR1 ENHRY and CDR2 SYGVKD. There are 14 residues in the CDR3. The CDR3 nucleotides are TGTGCCTCTCGCCCCAGCCAGGGTGAGACTGAAGCTTTCTTT. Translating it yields CASRPSQGETEAFF.

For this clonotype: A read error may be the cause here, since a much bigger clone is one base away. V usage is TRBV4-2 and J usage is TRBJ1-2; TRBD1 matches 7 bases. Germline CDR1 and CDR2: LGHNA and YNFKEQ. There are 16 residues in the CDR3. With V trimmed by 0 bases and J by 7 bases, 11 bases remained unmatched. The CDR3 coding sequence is TGTGCCAGCAGCCAAGATCTAGGGCCAGGGGGGGTTGGCTACACCTTC. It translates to CASSQDLGPGGVGYTF.

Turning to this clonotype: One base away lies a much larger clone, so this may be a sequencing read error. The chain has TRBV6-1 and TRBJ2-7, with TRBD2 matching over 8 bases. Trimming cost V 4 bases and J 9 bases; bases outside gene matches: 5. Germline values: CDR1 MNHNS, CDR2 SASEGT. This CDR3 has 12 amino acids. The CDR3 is CASSGTSSGQYF. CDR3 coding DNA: TGTGCCAGCAGTGGGACTAGCAGCGGGCAGTACTTC.

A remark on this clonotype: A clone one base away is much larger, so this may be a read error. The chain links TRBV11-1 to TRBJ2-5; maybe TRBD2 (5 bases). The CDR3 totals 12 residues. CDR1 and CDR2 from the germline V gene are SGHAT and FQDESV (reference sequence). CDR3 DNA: TGTGTCAGCAGCGGAACTAGAAAGACCCAGTACTTC. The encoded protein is CVSSGTRKTQYF.

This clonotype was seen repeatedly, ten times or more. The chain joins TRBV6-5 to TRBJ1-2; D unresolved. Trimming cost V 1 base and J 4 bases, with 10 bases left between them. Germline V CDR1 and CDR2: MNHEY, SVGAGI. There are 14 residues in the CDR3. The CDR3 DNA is TGTGCCAGCAGTTACTTCCCGGATGTCTATGGCTACACCTTC. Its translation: CASSYFPDVYGYTF.

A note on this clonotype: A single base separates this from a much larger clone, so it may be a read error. The CDR3 bases are TGCAGCGTCAGGGGACAGCTAGGTGAAAAACTGCTTTTT. Its protein product is CSVRGQLGEKLLF. The V and J genes are TRBV29-1 and TRBJ1-4, with TRBD1 matching over 7 bases. CDR3 length: 13 residues. CDR1 and CDR2 from the germline V gene are SQVTM and ANQGSEA.

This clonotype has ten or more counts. The CDR3 protein is CASTQSYNQPQHF. DNA for the CDR3: TGTGCCAGCACCCAGAGTTACAATCAGCCCCAGCATTTT. This rearrangement joins TRBV6-2 or TRBV6-3 to TRBJ1-5; D uncertain. This CDR3 comprises 13 residues. Germline loops: CDR1 MNHEY, CDR2 SVGEGT. With 7 bases removed from V and 3 bases from J, the gap between germline ends came to 10 bases.

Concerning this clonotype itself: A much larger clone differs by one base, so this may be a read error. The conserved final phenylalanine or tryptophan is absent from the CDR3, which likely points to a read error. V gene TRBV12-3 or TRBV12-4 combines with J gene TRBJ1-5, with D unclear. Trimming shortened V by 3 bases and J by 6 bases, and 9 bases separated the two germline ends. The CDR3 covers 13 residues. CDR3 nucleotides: TGTGCCAGCAGTTTTGGGCGGAGTCAGCCCCAGCATTCT. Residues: CASSFGRSQPQHS.